The present TCR beta chain was sequenced within a study of cytotoxic CD8 clonotypes in ibrutinib-treated CLL. General observations from the study: Shared public clonotypes were rare, and on treatment they either got smaller or stayed the same.

Sequencing was designed to attain a depth spanning 1 in 200,000 to 1 in 1 million T cells. The data were produced by immunoSEQ multiplex PCR, yet TCRdb's version contains in-frame clones alone and is incomplete. The sample shows about 200,000 clones, just over 70% of them seen only once. A remark on this clone: Its antigen is not known.

The material was PBMCs, obtained after 12 months of ibrutinib treatment. This TCR came from a human donor with chronic lymphocytic leukemia.

The CDR3 spells CAWTKSRDRGSREQYF. The CDR3 bases are TGTGCCTGGACCAAGTCTCGGGACAGGGGTTCGCGGGAGCAGTACTTC. The chain combines TRBV30 with TRBJ2-7; TRBD1 agrees at 10 bases. Germline V gene lookup returns CDR1 GTSNPN and CDR2 SVGIG (reference sequence). Trimming took 4 bases from V and 7 from J; bases not matched to a gene: 16. The CDR3 contains 16 residues.